Following are 9 T cell receptor beta chains from one sample sequenced in a study of shared clonotypes between healthy human individuals. The data were produced by immunoSEQ multiplex PCR, yet TCRdb's version contains in-frame clones alone and is incomplete. The sample holds roughly 2.5 million clones, 90% to 95% seen once. Specimen: naive CD4+ T cells sorted from blood. The sample's subset: CD45RA+ positively selected. These receptors all stem from a man aged 18 to 30 in good health.

J is TRBJ2-3 and V is TRBV10-3; 10 nucleotides match TRBD1. This CDR3 region has 17 residues. Germline loops: CDR1 ENHRY, CDR2 SYGVKD. Trimming removed 7 bases from V and 1 base from J; junction bases left unmatched: 11. The CDR3 spells CAIKTTGQGKGTDTQYF. The DNA of the CDR3 is TGTGCCATCAAAACCACGGGACAGGGGAAAGGCACAGATACGCAGTATTTT.

The chain's CDR3 is CASSRAGQGSGYTF. CDR3 nucleotide sequence: TGTGCCAGCAGCCGAGCAGGCCAGGGGTCAGGCTACACCTTC. The chain is built from TRBV6-5 and TRBJ1-2; TRBD1 might be the D (6 bases). The CDR3 has 14 residues. Germline V CDR1 and CDR2: MNHEY, SVGAGI. The V end lost 6 bases, the J end lost 8 bases, and 19 bases lay between the germline ends.

The chain links TRBV27 to TRBJ1-5; 9 nucleotides align to TRBD1. J gave up 8 bases and V 6 bases, and 23 bases lay outside the gene matches. The CDR3 loop spans 19 amino acids. CDR1 is MNHEY and CDR2 is SMNVEV in the germline V gene (reference sequence). CDR3 protein: CASSPLNRGLLSVVKPQHF. In DNA, the CDR3 is TGTGCCAGCAGCCCATTGAACAGGGGGCTCCTTTCGGTCGTAAAGCCCCAGCATTTT.

CDR3 protein: CASSLRGVAYEQYF. The CDR3 DNA sequence: TGTGCCAGCAGCTTGAGAGGCGTAGCCTACGAGCAGTACTTC. This chain links TRBV5-4 with TRBJ2-7; D is uncertain. The germline CDR1 and CDR2 sequences are SGHNT and YYREEE (reference sequence). Trimming left V 1 base short and J 2 bases short, with 10 bases between. The CDR3 is 14 amino acids.

This rearrangement joins TRBV27 to TRBJ2-1; D may be TRBD2 (6 bases). Germline assignment: CDR1 MNHEY and CDR2 SMNVEV (reference sequence). Trimming shortened V by 1 base and J by 0 bases, and 10 bases separated the two germline ends. This CDR3 spans 16 amino acids. CDR3 sequence reads: CASSLWGRTSYNEQFF. Here the CDR3 DNA reads TGTGCCAGCAGTTTATGGGGGAGGACCTCCTACAATGAGCAGTTCTTC.

A remark on this clone: Additional DNA sequences in this sample encode the identical CDR3. The chain combines TRBV5-1 with TRBJ1-1; 11 bases are a match to TRBD1. V lost 1 base and J lost 3; bases outside the gene matches: 2. Germline assignment: CDR1 SGHRS and CDR2 YFSETQ. This CDR3 region has 15 residues. The CDR3 spells CASSLRTGGDTEAFF. CDR3 bases: TGCGCCAGCAGCTTGCGGACAGGGGGCGACACTGAAGCTTTCTTT.

This clone was found once. This chain joins TRBV28 and TRBJ1-2, with TRBD1 identical over 11 bases. The length of the CDR3 is 16 residues. In germline, CDR1 is MDHEN, CDR2 SYDVKM. V dropped 5 bases and J dropped 2; count of bases not matched to a gene: 7. The chain's CDR3 is CASSPDRGPRNYGYTF. As DNA, the CDR3 is TGTGCCAGCAGTCCGGACAGGGGGCCGAGGAACTATGGCTACACCTTC.

The gene calls are TRBV11-2 and TRBJ1-1; D is unresolved. Between the trimmed V and J ends, which lost 3 bases and 0 bases, there was a span of 14 bases. Germline V gene data show CDR1 as SGHAT and CDR2 as FQNNGV. This CDR3 has 16 amino acids. Here the CDR3 DNA reads TGTGCCAGCAGCTTTTTATCCGACATTATGAACACTGAAGCTTTCTTT. Its translation: CASSFLSDIMNTEAFF.

The genes are TRBV6-6 and TRBJ1-3; D is uncertain. Germline-derived CDR1 and CDR2 are MNHNY and SVGAGI (reference sequence). V lost 7 bases and J 1 base, leaving 8 bases between the germline ends. The CDR3 contains 13 residues. The DNA of the CDR3 is TGTGCCAGCATGCCGGGGTCTGGAAACACCATATATTTT. It codes for CASMPGSGNTIYF.